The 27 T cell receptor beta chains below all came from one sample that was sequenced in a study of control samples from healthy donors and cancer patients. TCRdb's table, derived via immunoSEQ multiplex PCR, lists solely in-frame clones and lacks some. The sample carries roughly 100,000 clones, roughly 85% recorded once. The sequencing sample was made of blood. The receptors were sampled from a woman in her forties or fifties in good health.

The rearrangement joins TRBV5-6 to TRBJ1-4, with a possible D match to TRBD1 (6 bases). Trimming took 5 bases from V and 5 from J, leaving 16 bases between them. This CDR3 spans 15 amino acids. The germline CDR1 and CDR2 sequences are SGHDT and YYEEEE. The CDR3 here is CASRLRTETNEKLFF. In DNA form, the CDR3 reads TGTGCCAGCAGATTACGGACAGAGACAAATGAAAAACTGTTTTTT.

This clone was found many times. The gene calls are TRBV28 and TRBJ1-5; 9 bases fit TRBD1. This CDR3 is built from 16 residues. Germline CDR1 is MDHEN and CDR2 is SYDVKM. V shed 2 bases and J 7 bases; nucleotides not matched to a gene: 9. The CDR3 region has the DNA TGTGCCAGCAGTTTAAAGGGACAGGGATATGGACAGCCCCAGCATTTT. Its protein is CASSLKGQGYGQPQHF. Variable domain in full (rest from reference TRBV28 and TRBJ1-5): DVKVTQSSRYLVKRTGEKVFLECVQDMDHENMFWYRQDPGLGLRLIYFSYDVKMKEKGDIPEGYSVSREKKERFSLILESASTNQTSMYLCASSLKGQGYGQPQHFGDGTRLSIL.

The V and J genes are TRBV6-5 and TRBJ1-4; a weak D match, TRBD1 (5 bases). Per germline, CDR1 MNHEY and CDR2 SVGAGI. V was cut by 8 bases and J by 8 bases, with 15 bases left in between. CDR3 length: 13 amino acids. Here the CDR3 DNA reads TGTGCCAGCGGTAACCGGGGGAGCGAAAAACTGTTTTTT. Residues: CASGNRGSEKLFF.

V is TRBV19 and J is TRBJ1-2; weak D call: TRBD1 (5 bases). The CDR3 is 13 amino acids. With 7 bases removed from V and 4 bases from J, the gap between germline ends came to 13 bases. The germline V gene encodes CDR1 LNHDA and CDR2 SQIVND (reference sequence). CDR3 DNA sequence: TGTGCCAGTAACCCCGGGACTTTCTATGGCTACACCTTC. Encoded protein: CASNPGTFYGYTF.

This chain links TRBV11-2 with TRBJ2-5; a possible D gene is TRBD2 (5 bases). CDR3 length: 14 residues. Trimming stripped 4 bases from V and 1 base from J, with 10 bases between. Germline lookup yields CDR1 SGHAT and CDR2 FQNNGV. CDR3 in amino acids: CASSYPGIQETQYF. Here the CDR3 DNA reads TGTGCCAGCAGCTACCCCGGGATCCAAGAGACCCAGTACTTC.

The CDR3 protein is CASSGQKSSTDTQYF. The CDR3 DNA reads TGTGCCAGCAGCGGACAGAAGTCTAGCACAGATACGCAGTATTTT. The rearrangement joins TRBV7-3 to TRBJ2-3, with a possible D match to TRBD1 (6 bases). Per the germline V gene, CDR1 is SGHTA and CDR2 is FQGTGA. The germline V and J ends were trimmed by 5 bases and 0 bases, with 12 bases remaining between them. The CDR3 is 15 amino acids.

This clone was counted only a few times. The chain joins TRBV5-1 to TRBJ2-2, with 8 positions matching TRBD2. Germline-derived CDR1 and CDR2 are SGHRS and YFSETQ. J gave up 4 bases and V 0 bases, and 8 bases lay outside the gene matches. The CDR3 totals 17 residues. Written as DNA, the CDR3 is TGCGCCAGCAGCTTGGTACTAAGCGGGGGTTCCACCGGGGAGCTGTTTTTT. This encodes CASSLVLSGGSTGELFF.

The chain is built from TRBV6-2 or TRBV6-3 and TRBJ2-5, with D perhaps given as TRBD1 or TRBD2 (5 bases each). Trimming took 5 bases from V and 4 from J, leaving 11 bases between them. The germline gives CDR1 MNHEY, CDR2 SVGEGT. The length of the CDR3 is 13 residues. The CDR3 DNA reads TGTGCCAGCAGTCCGGGACGATTAGAGACCCAGTACTTC. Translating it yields CASSPGRLETQYF.

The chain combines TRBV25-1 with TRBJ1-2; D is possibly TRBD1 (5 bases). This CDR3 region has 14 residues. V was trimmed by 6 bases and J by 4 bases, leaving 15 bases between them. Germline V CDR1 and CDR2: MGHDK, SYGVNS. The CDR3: CASRSPVDSYGYTF. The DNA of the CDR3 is TGTGCCAGCAGAAGCCCCGTTGACAGCTATGGCTACACCTTC.

The CDR3 bases are TGTGCCAGCTCGCTCTCGGGACAGGGGGCCTCTAACTATGGCTACACCTTC. This gives the protein CASSLSGQGASNYGYTF. J is TRBJ1-2 and V is TRBV18; 12 bases agree with TRBD1. The CDR3 length is 17 residues. Germline V gene lookup returns CDR1 KGHSH and CDR2 LQKENI. V lost 6 bases to trimming and J lost 0 bases; unmatched junction nucleotides: 8.

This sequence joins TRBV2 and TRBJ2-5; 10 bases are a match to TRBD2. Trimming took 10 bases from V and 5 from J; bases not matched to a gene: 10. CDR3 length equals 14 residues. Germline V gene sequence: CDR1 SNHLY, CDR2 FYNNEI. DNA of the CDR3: TGTGCCACCGAAGCGGGGGGGCCGATTGAGACCCAGTACTTC. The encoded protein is CATEAGGPIETQYF.

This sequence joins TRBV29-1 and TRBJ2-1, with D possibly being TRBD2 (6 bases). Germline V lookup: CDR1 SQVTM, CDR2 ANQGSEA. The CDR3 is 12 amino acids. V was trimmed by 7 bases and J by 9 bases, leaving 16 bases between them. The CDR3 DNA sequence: TGCAGCGCAAAAGTAGCGGCGGGTGAGCAGTTCTTC. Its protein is CSAKVAAGEQFF.

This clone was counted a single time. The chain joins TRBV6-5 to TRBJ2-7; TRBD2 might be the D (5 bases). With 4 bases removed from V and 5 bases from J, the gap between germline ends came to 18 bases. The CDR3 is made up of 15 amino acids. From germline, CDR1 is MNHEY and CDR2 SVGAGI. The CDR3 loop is CASSSELGTSNEQYF. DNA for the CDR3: TGTGCCAGCAGTTCGGAACTAGGAACCTCTAACGAGCAGTACTTC.

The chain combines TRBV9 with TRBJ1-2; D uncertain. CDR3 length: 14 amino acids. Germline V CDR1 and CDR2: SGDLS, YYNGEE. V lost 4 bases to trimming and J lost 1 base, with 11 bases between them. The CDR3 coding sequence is TGTGCCAGCAGCCTCACGGACGGTAACTATGGCTACACCTTC. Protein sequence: CASSLTDGNYGYTF.

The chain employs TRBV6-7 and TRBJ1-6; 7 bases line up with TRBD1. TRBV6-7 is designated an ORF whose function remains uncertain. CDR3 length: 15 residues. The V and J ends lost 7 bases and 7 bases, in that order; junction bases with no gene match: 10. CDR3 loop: CASNIYRDRNSPLHF. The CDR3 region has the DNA TGTGCCAGCAACATTTACCGGGACAGAAATTCACCCCTCCACTTT.

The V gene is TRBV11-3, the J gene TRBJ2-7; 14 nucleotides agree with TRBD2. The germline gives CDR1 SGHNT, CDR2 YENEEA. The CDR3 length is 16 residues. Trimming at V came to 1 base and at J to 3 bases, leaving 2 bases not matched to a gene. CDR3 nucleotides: TGTGCCAGCAGCTTAGGGGGACTAGCGGGAGTCTACGAGCAGTACTTC. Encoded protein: CASSLGGLAGVYEQYF. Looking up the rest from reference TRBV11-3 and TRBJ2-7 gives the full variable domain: EAGVVQSPRYKIIEKKQPVAFWCNPISGHNTLYWYLQNLGQGPELLIRYENEEAVDDSQLPKDRFSAERLKGVDSTLKIQPAELGDSAVYLCASSLGGLAGVYEQYFGPGTRLTVT.

CDR3 nucleotides: TGCGCCAGCAGCCAAGTGTTCGGACACTACGAGCAGTACTTC. Its translation is CASSQVFGHYEQYF. The chain carries TRBV4-1 and TRBJ2-7, with D perhaps matching TRBD1 (5 bases). This CDR3 is 14 amino acids long. The V end lost 1 base, the J end lost 3 bases, and 10 bases lay between the germline ends. Germline CDR1 and CDR2: MGHRA and YSYEKL.

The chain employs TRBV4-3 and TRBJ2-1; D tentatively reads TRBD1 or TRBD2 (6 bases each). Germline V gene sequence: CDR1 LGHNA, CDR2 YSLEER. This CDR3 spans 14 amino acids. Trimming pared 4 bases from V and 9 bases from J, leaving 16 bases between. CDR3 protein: CASSPRGPGSEQFF. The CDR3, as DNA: TGCGCCAGCAGCCCCCGGGGGCCAGGTTCTGAGCAGTTCTTC.

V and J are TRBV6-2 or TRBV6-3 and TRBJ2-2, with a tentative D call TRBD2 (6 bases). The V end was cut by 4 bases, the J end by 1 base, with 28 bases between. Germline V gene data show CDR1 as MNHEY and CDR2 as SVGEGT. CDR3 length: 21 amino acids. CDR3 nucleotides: TGTGCCAGCAGTTTTTACAATGATTTTGGGACTCCCCTCCTGAACACCGGGGAGCTGTTTTTT. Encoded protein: CASSFYNDFGTPLLNTGELFF.

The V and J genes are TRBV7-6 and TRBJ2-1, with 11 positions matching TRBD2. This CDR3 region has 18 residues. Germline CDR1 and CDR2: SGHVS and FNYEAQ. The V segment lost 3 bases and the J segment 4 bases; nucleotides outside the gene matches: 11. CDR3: CASSFSKLAGATYNEQFF. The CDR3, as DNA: TGTGCCAGCAGCTTTAGTAAACTAGCGGGAGCCACGTACAATGAGCAGTTCTTC. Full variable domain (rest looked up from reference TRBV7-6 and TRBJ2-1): GAGVSQSPRYKVTKRGQDVALRCDPISGHVSLYWYRQALGQGPEFLTYFNYEAQQDKSGLPNDRFSAERPEGSISTLTIQRTEQRDSAMYRCASSFSKLAGATYNEQFFGPGTRLTVL.

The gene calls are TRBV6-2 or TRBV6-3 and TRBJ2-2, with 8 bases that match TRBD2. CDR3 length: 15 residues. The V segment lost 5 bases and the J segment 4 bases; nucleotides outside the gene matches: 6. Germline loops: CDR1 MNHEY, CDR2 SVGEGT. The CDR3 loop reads CASSTLAGRTGELFF. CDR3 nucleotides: TGTGCCAGCAGTACCTTAGCGGGGCGCACCGGGGAGCTGTTTTTT.

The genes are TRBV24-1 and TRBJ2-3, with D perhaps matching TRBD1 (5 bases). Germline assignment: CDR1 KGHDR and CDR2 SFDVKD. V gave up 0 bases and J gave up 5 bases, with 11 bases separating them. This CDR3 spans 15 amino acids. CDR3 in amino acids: CATSDLTGQGDTQYF. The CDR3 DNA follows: TGTGCCACCAGTGATTTGACAGGCCAAGGAGATACGCAGTATTTT.

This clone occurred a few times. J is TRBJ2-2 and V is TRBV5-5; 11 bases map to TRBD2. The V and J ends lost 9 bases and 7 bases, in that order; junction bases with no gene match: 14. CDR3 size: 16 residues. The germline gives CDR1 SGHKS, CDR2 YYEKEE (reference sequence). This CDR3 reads CATKPLAGVLVGELFF. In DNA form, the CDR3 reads TGTGCCACCAAACCACTAGCGGGAGTTTTGGTCGGGGAGCTGTTTTTT. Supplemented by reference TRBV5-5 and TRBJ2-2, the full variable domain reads DAGVTQSPTHLIKTRGQQVTLRCSPISGHKSVSWYQQVLGQGPQFIFQYYEKEERGRGNFPDRFSARQFPNYSSELNVNALLLGDSALYLCATKPLAGVLVGELFFGEGSRLTVL.

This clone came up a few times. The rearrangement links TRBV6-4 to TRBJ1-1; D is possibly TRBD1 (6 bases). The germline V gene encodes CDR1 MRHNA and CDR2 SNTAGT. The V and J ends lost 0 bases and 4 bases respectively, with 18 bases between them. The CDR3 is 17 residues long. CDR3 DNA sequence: TGTGCCAGCAGTGACTCGAGTCACGGACGGGGGGCCACTGAAGCTTTCTTT. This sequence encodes CASSDSSHGRGATEAFF.

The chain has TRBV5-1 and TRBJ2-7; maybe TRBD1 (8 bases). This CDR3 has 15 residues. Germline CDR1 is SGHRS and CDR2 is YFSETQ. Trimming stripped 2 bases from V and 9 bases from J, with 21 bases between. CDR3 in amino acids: CASSLEQGGLSGQYF. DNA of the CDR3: TGCGCCAGCAGCTTAGAACAGGGGGGGTTATCAGGGCAGTACTTC.

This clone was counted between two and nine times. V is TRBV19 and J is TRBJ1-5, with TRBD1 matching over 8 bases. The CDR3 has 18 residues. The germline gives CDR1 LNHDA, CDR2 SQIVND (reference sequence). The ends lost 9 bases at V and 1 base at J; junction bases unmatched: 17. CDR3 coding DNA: TGTGCCAGCCGCGGGACAGGTATAATGACGGGAAGCAATCAGCCCCAGCATTTT. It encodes CASRGTGIMTGSNQPQHF.

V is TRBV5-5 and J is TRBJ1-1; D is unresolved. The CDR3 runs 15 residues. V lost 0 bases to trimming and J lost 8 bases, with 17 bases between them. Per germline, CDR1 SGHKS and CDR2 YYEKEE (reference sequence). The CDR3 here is CASSLAIRKEGEAFF. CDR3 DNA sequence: TGTGCCAGCAGCTTGGCCATCAGGAAGGAAGGCGAAGCTTTCTTT.